One sample yielded the 17 T cell receptor beta chains listed below, sequenced in a study of cytomegalovirus exposure and HLA in healthy donors. A multiplex PCR was run with 60 Vbeta primers and 13 Jbeta primers. Produced via immunoSEQ multiplex PCR; TCRdb's table is partial and in-frame only. This sample yields around 120,000 clones, of which about four fifths are seen a single time; about 4.5% belongs to the top ten. The sample taken for sequencing was PBMCs. The receptors were gathered from a young man in good health and CMV-seropositive.

This clone was detected once. The junction shows a germline mismatch at one end, possibly a read error. The V call is TRBV7-9, the J call TRBJ1-1; D gene uncertain. The CDR3 consists of 13 residues. CDR1 SEHNR and CDR2 FQNEAQ come from the germline V gene (reference sequence). The CDR3: CSSSLTPQFEAFF. CDR3 DNA sequence: TGTTCCAGCAGCTTAACACCCCAGTTTGAAGCTTTCTTT.

The chain joins TRBV4-2 to TRBJ2-7, with TRBD2 identical over 8 bases. The V gene's germline CDR1 is LGHNA and CDR2 YNFKEQ. The CDR3 spans 17 residues. V lost 0 bases and J lost 10; bases outside the gene matches: 17. CDR3 loop: CASSQEGGLVGGTIQYF. Here the CDR3 DNA reads TGTGCCAGCAGCCAAGAGGGGGGACTAGTGGGAGGGACGATTCAGTACTTC.

The J gene is TRBJ2-7, the V gene TRBV2; 7 bases map to TRBD1. Germline CDR1 and CDR2: SNHLY and FYNNEI. Trimming took 6 bases from V and 5 from J; bases not matched to a gene: 4. This CDR3 is 12 amino acids long. This CDR3 reads CASRDDRDEQYF. The CDR3 DNA is TGTGCCAGCAGAGACGACAGGGACGAGCAGTACTTC.

This clone is a singleton in its sample. This chain uses TRBV5-1 with TRBJ2-7; weak D call: TRBD2 (5 bases). The germline V and J ends were trimmed by 4 bases and 6 bases, with 14 bases remaining between them. The germline gives CDR1 SGHRS, CDR2 YFSETQ. The length of the CDR3 is 13 residues. CDR3 in amino acids: CASSSTSYGEQYF. The CDR3 nucleotides read TGCGCCAGCAGCAGTACTAGTTACGGCGAGCAGTACTTC.

CDR3 amino acids: CASSSPRDRVREQYF. The CDR3 region has the DNA TGTGCCAGCAGCTCGCCGAGGGACAGGGTCCGCGAGCAGTACTTC. The V gene is TRBV11-2, the J gene TRBJ2-7; 9 bases are a match to TRBD1. Germline V CDR1 and CDR2: SGHAT, FQNNGV. Unmatched junction bases numbered 10, after V lost 4 bases and J lost 6 bases. The CDR3 has 15 amino acids. The whole variable domain, filled in from reference TRBV11-2 and TRBJ2-7, reads EAGVAQSPRYKIIEKRQSVAFWCNPISGHATLYWYQQILGQGPKLLIQFQNNGVVDDSQLPKDRFSAERLKGVDSTLKIQPAKLEDSAVYLCASSSPRDRVREQYFGPGTRLTVT.

The chain has TRBV5-1 and TRBJ1-1; D gene ambiguous. This CDR3 region has 14 residues. Looked up from germline, CDR1 is SGHRS and CDR2 is YFSETQ. V was clipped by 0 bases and J by 3 bases, with 9 bases between them. CDR3 sequence reads: CASSLGGGYTEAFF. CDR3 sequence (DNA): TGCGCCAGCAGCTTGGGTGGCGGATACACTGAAGCTTTCTTT.

Details on this clone: The same CDR3 can be traced to other DNA sequences in this sample. This chain uses TRBV9 with TRBJ2-5; weak D call: TRBD1 (5 bases). CDR3 size: 14 residues. Germline V gene lookup returns CDR1 SGDLS and CDR2 YYNGEE. Trimming stripped 2 bases from V and 1 base from J, with 9 bases between. Written as DNA, the CDR3 is TGTGCCAGCAGCGTTGGTGGGGCCCAAGAGACCCAGTACTTC. Translation gives CASSVGGAQETQYF.

This clone has only a few counts. This chain joins TRBV20-1 and TRBJ2-7; D not resolved. Germline CDR1 reads DFQATT; CDR2 reads SNEGSKA (reference sequence). Trimming removed 2 bases at V and 7 bases at J, with 9 bases between. The CDR3 totals 11 residues. CDR3 in DNA: TGCAGTGCTAGACGATTAGAAGAGCAGTACTTC. Residues: CSARRLEEQYF.

The chain carries TRBV5-1 and TRBJ2-3; 13 nucleotides line up with TRBD2. CDR3 length: 15 amino acids. The trim removed 6 bases at V and 4 bases at J, leaving 5 bases unmatched. Germline CDR1 reads SGHRS; CDR2 reads YFSETQ. The DNA of the CDR3 is TGCGCCAGCACCTCTGGGACTAGCGGGGCAGATACGCAGTATTTT. Its protein is CASTSGTSGADTQYF.

The V and J genes are TRBV28 and TRBJ1-3; D gene unclear. The V gene's germline CDR1 is MDHEN and CDR2 SYDVKM. Trimming removed 3 bases from V and 0 bases from J, with 9 bases in between. The CDR3 is 15 amino acids. The CDR3 sequence: CASSFESHSGNTIYF. The DNA of the CDR3 is TGTGCCAGCAGTTTCGAGTCTCACTCTGGAAACACCATATATTTT.

The rearrangement uses TRBV2 and TRBJ1-2; tentatively, D is TRBD1 (6 bases). The CDR3 contains 13 residues. V was pared by 7 bases and J by 3 bases, with 12 bases between. The V gene's germline CDR1 is SNHLY and CDR2 FYNNEI. The CDR3 region has the DNA TGTGCCAGCAAGGGGGGGGTCTACTATGGCTACACCTTC. This codes for CASKGGVYYGYTF.

The chain combines TRBV4-3 with TRBJ2-2; possible D gene TRBD1, 5 bases. Germline V gene sequence: CDR1 LGHNA, CDR2 YSLEER. The V end lost 0 bases, the J end lost 5 bases, and 19 bases lay between the germline ends. The CDR3 covers 18 residues. CDR3: CASSQDRARASSTGELFF. The CDR3 coding sequence is TGCGCCAGCAGCCAAGATAGGGCCAGGGCAAGTAGTACCGGGGAGCTGTTTTTT.

This clone was seen a handful of times. The chain has TRBV7-2 and TRBJ2-1; TRBD2 is a possible D gene (5 bases). The CDR3 is 14 residues long. The V gene lost 1 base and the J gene lost 4 bases, with 8 bases spanning the gap. Germline V gives CDR1 SGHTA, CDR2 FQGNSA. CDR3 region: CASSLVPGYNEQFF. As DNA, the CDR3 is TGTGCCAGCAGCTTAGTACCGGGATACAATGAGCAGTTCTTC.

The chain combines TRBV30 with TRBJ2-3, with 8 nucleotides matching TRBD1. There are 13 residues in the CDR3. Per germline, CDR1 GTSNPN and CDR2 SVGIG (reference sequence). Written as DNA, the CDR3 is TGTGCAAGGACAGGGTCTAGCACAGATACGCAGTATTTT. Protein: CARTGSSTDTQYF.

CDR3 nucleotide sequence: TGTGCCAGCAGCCACACCCACCAAGAGACCCAGTACTTC. It codes for CASSHTHQETQYF. The rearrangement joins TRBV7-2 to TRBJ2-5; no definite D call. Trimming removed 5 bases at V and 0 bases at J, with 7 bases between. The CDR3 spans 13 residues. CDR1 is SGHTA, CDR2 FQGNSA, per germline.

The chain is built from TRBV27 and TRBJ2-7, with D tentatively TRBD1 (6 bases). The CDR3 covers 15 residues. V was pared by 5 bases and J by 4 bases, with 18 bases between. Germline-derived CDR1 and CDR2 are MNHEY and SMNVEV (reference sequence). The CDR3 nucleotides are TGTGCCAGCAGTGCCCCGGGACACAATCCTTACGAGCAGTACTTC. Residues: CASSAPGHNPYEQYF.

This sequence joins TRBV7-3 and TRBJ2-1, with TRBD2 identical over 7 bases. Germline V lookup: CDR1 SGHTA, CDR2 FQGTGA. Trimming removed 5 bases from V and 5 bases from J; junction bases left unmatched: 18. The CDR3 sequence is 18 residues long. The CDR3 spells CASSNLGDVRGFNNEQFF. DNA for the CDR3: TGTGCCAGCAGCAATCTGGGGGATGTGCGGGGGTTCAACAATGAGCAGTTCTTC.